This TCR beta chain comes out of a study of tumor-infiltrating lymphocytes in primary liver carcinoma. The study, taken as a whole, reports: Blood fell significantly below tumors in its top-250-clone fraction (p = 0.039).

Using a constant-region primer together with ProtoScript II reverse transcriptase, TCR beta cDNA was made from about 490 ng of total RNA. Slightly modified ARM-PCR served as the procedure for the TCR beta libraries. These libraries came from three rounds of nested multiplex PCR. Using its own MiXCR run on the multiplex PCR reads, TCRdb lists one record per CDR3 protein. Among approximately 340,000 distinct CDR3 sequences listed, roughly 61% were seen once. RNA isolated from unsorted whole blood supplied the blood RNA, with germline DNA also extracted. To note about this clonotype: Its antigen is unknown.

The TCR sequence derives from a man aged 40-55 years with primary liver carcinoma and hepatitis B virus infection. The sequencing sample was made of peripheral blood.

This CDR3 reads CASSTAGLNSPLHF. The CDR3 DNA reads as TGTGCCAGCAGTACAGCGGGCTTAAATTCACCCCTCCACTTT. V is TRBV6-6 and J is TRBJ1-6; D is undetermined. CDR1 is MNHNY and CDR2 is SVGAGI in the germline V gene (reference sequence). Between the trimmed V and J ends, which lost 5 bases and 7 bases, there was a span of 12 bases. The CDR3 has 14 residues.